This T cell receptor beta chain is from a study of blood T cell repertoires in COVID-19. The data were produced by immunoSEQ multiplex PCR, yet TCRdb's version contains in-frame clones alone and is incomplete. The table shows about 200,000 clones, with 70% to 90% occurring only once. The CDR3 totals 13 residues. Deletions cut 6 bases from V and 6 bases from J, with 15 bases between. Germline values: CDR1 DFQATT, CDR2 SNEGSKA (reference sequence). The chain employs TRBV20-1 and TRBJ2-1, with a possible D match to TRBD2 (6 bases). The receptor's source is a man aged 55 to 69 with acute or convalescent COVID-19. Sequencing was carried out using peripheral blood. The CDR3 region has the DNA TGCAGTGCAAGTGCGCTCGGGGGCAATGAGCAGTTCTTC. Translated: CSASALGGNEQFF.